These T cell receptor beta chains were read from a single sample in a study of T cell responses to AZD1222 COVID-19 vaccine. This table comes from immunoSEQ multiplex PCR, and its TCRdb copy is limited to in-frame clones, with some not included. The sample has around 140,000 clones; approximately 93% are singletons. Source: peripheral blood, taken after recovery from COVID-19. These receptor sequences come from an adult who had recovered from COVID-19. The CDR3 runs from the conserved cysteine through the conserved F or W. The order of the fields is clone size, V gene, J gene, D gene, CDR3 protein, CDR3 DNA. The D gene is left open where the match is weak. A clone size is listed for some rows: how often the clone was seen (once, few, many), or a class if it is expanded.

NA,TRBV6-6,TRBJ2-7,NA,CASSYTAQGRNEQYF,TGTGCCAGCAGTTACACCGCACAGGGTCGGAACGAGCAGTACTTC
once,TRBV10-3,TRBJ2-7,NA,CAIRQGDSVRQYF,TGTGCCATCAGACAAGGAGACAGTGTTAGGCAGTACTTC
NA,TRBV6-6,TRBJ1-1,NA,CASLSHIRPEAFF,TGTGCCAGCCTCTCCCATATTAGGCCTGAAGCTTTCTTT
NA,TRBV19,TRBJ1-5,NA,CASSIAGAQPQHF,TGTGCCAGTAGTATCGCGGGAGCTCAGCCCCAGCATTTT
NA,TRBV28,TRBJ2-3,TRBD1,CASNLRTGSTDTQYF,TGTGCCAGCAACCTCCGGACAGGGAGCACAGATACGCAGTATTTT
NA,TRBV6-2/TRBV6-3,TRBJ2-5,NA,CASSQRVETQYF,TGTGCCAGCAGTCAGAGGGTGGAGACCCAGTACTTC
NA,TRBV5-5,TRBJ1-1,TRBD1,CASSWGRDSEAFF,TGTGCCAGCAGCTGGGGCCGGGACAGTGAAGCTTTCTTT
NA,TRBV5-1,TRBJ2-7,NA,CASSLINEQYF,TGCGCCAGCAGCTTGATCAACGAGCAGTACTTC
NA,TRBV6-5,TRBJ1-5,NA,CASRTGLDQPQHF,TGTGCCAGCAGAACGGGTCTCGATCAGCCCCAGCATTTT
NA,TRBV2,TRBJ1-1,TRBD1,CASRGDSPVEAFF,TGTGCCAGCAGGGGGGACAGTCCTGTTGAAGCTTTCTTT
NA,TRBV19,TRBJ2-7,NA,CASSIDRKGPYEQYF,TGTGCCAGTAGTATAGATCGCAAGGGGCCGTACGAGCAGTACTTC
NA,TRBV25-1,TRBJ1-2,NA,CATLNQGGYTF,TGTGCCACTCTGAACCAGGGGGGCTACACCTTC
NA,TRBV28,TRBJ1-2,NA,CASSLWRARDHGGYGYTF,TGTGCCAGCAGTTTATGGCGGGCCAGGGACCATGGGGGCTATGGCTACACCTTC
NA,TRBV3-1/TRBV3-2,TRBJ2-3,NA,CASSQQQGGSTDTQYF,TGTGCCAGCAGCCAACAACAGGGGGGGAGCACAGATACGCAGTATTTT